This T cell receptor (beta chain) was documented in a study of regulatory T cells in long-lasting Graves disease. On the study more broadly: Recently diagnosed Graves' patients had received antithyroid drugs for under 3 months.

Germline CDR1 DFQATT, CDR2 SNEGSKA (reference sequence). The CDR3 is 14 residues long. This clonotype occurred many times. Time point reported: newly diagnosed GD, antithyroid drugs for less than 3 months. Isolated PBMC RNA provided the starting material for the TCR library. Building the TCR beta libraries relied on iRepertoire HTBI primers, and CDR3 regions underwent Arm-PCR. TCRdb used MiXCR to reprocess the multiplex PCR reads, holding one entry per CDR3 protein. The sample includes about 400,000 distinct CDR3 sequences, around a sixth of them seen just once. This sequence joins TRBV20-1 and TRBJ2-1; the D gene is possibly TRBD2 (5 bases). This TCR came from a female donor with Graves disease. The source material was peripheral blood mononuclear cells (PBMCs), sampled at new diagnosis, from a patient treated with antithyroid drugs. CDR3 nucleotides: TGCAGCCTTAGTTGGGGTAGCGCTTCAAGTGAGCAGTTCTTC. It translates to CSLSWGSASSEQFF.